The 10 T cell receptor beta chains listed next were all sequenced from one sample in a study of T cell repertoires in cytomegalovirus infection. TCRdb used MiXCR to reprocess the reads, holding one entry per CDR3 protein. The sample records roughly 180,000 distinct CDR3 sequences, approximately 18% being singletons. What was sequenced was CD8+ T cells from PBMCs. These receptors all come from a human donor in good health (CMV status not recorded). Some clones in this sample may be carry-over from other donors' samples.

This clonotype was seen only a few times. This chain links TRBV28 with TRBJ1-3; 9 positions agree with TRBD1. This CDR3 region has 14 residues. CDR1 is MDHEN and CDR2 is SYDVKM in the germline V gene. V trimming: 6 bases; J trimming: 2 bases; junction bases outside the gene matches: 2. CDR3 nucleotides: TGTGCCAGCAGCCGGACAGGGGCTGGAAACACCATATATTTT. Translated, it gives CASSRTGAGNTIYF.

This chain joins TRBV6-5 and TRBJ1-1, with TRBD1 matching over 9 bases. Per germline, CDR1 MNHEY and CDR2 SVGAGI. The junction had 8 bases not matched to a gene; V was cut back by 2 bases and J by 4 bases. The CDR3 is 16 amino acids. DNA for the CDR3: TGTGCCAGCAGTTACGAACCGACAGGGGGGAGCACTGAAGCTTTCTTT. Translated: CASSYEPTGGSTEAFF.

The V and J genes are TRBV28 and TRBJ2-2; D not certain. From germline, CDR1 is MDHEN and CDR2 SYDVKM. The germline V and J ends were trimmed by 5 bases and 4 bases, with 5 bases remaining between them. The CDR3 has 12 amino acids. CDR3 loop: CASSLFTGELFF. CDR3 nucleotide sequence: TGTGCCAGCAGTCTTTTCACCGGGGAGCTGTTTTTT.

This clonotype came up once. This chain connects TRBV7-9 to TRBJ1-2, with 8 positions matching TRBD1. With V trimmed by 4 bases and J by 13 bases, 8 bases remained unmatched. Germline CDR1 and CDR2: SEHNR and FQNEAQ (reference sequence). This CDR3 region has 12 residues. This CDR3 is CASSSTGGGGTF. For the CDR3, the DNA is TGTGCCAGCAGCTCAACAGGGGGAGGAGGCACCTTC.

The CDR3 sequence: CAIQRWGTEGDEQYF. The CDR3 DNA is TGTGCCATCCAACGCTGGGGGACAGAGGGCGACGAGCAGTACTTC. J is TRBJ2-7 and V is TRBV10-3, with TRBD1 matching over 7 bases. Germline V gene lookup returns CDR1 ENHRY and CDR2 SYGVKD. J gave up 5 bases and V 8 bases, and 15 bases lay outside the gene matches. The CDR3 runs 15 residues.

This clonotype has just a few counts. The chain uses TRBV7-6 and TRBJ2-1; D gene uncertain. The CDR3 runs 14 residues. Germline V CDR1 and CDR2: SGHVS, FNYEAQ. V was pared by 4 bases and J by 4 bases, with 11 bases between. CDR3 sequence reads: CASSWVGDYNEQFF. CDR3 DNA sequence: TGTGCCAGCAGCTGGGTCGGAGATTACAATGAGCAGTTCTTC. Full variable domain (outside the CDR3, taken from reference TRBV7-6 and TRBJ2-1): GAGVSQSPRYKVTKRGQDVALRCDPISGHVSLYWYRQALGQGPEFLTYFNYEAQQDKSGLPNDRFSAERPEGSISTLTIQRTEQRDSAMYRCASSWVGDYNEQFFGPGTRLTVL.

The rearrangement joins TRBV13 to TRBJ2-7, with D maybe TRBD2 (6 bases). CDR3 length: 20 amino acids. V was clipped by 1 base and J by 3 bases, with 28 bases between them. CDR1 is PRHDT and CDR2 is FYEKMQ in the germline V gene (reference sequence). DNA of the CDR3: TGTGCCAGCAGCTTAGCGGCAGCCGTTGCGGATACGGGGGAGTACTACGAGCAGTACTTC. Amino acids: CASSLAAAVADTGEYYEQYF. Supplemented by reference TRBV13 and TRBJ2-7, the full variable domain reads AAGVIQSPRHLIKEKRETATLKCYPIPRHDTVYWYQQGPGQDPQFLISFYEKMQSDKGSIPDRFSAQQFSDYHSELNMSSLELGDSALYFCASSLAAAVADTGEYYEQYFGPGTRLTVT.

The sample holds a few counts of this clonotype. The DNA for the CDR3 is TGCAGTGCTCCAATTCCGGGACGGATTAACACCGGGGAGCTGTTTTTT. Protein product: CSAPIPGRINTGELFF. V usage is TRBV20-1 and J usage is TRBJ2-2; D may correspond to TRBD1 or TRBD2 (5 bases each). CDR1 is DFQATT, CDR2 SNEGSKA, per germline (reference sequence). This CDR3 has 16 residues. Trimming took off 5 bases at V and 2 bases at J, with 18 bases between the two ends.

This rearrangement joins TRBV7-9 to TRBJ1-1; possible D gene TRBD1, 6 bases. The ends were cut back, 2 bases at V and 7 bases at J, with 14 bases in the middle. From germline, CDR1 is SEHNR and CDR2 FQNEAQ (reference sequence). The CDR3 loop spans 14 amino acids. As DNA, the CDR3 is TGTGCCAGCAGCTTACCGGGGGCAATGGGTGAAGCTTTCTTT. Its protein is CASSLPGAMGEAFF.

CDR3 nucleotides: TGTGCCAGCAGCTTAGAGGCTAGCGGGTCCTACGAGCAGTACTTC. Protein product: CASSLEASGSYEQYF. This chain connects TRBV7-8 to TRBJ2-7, with 8 nucleotides matching TRBD2. V gave up 1 base and J gave up 1 base; unmatched junction bases: 3. Germline loops: CDR1 SGHVS, CDR2 FQNEAQ. This CDR3 is 15 amino acids long.